This TCR beta chain appears in the sequencing data of a study of blood T cells in healthy people across ages. Aged roughly 6 to 90, donors were systemically healthy Caucasians from Russia. This clonotype appeared a few times. Then a second PCR, running about 7 to 11 cycles, was carried out with a sample-barcoded 5' primer and a J-beta primer mix. From the 5' RACE reads, TCRdb called clonotypes with MiXCR, one entry per CDR3 protein. The table has approximately 820,000 distinct CDR3 sequences, 40% to 50% seen once. The CDR3 spans 14 residues. Germline V gives CDR1 MGHRA, CDR2 YSYEKL. V shed 1 base and J 5 bases; nucleotides not matched to a gene: 1.

The receptor comes from a man aged 55 to 69 in good health. J is TRBJ2-1 and V is TRBV4-1, with 8 bases lining up with TRBD2. Sequencing was performed on blood. In DNA form, the CDR3 reads TGCGCCAGCAGCCAAGGGACTAGCCACAATGAGCAGTTCTTC. Amino acids: CASSQGTSHNEQFF.